This T cell receptor (beta chain) stems from a study of blood T cell repertoires in COVID-19. Overall study context: The cDNA or gDNA used as material had been derived from T cells, B-cell-depleted T cells, or PBMCs.

Germline CDR1 and CDR2: SGHRS and YFSETQ. CDR3 length: 15 amino acids. V gave up 0 bases and J gave up 4 bases, with 13 bases separating them. Assay used: immunoSEQ multiplex PCR; TCRdb lists only in-frame clones, some missing. The profile shows some 110,000 clones, around nine tenths of them singletons. The receptor was isolated from a middle-aged man with COVID-19, enrolled during active disease. The rearrangement links TRBV5-1 to TRBJ1-2; D may be TRBD1 (6 bases). Sequencing was done on a sample of peripheral blood. The CDR3 DNA follows: TGCGCCAGCAGCTTGGAGGTGGGGGCGACCTATGGCTACACCTTC. Translating it yields CASSLEVGATYGYTF.